This T cell receptor (beta chain) was recorded in a study of T-cell memory formation after mild COVID-19. Across the study: Largely donor-specific sequence clusters came from a couple of donors.

There are a few counts of this clonotype. The target antigen is unknown. TCRdb processed the 5' RACE reads anew with MiXCR; each CDR3 protein has one entry. This sample has approximately 500,000 distinct CDR3 sequences, with about 23% found just once. Regarding the study as a whole: Some responding clones appeared in pre-infection memory, suggesting cross-reactive memory joined. Clones which contracted sat mainly in CM and EM if CD4+, and in EMRA if CD8+.

What was sequenced was PBMCs or a T cell subset sorted from them (not recorded which). The TCR sequence derives from an adult woman who had mild COVID-19 (a few samples of this study predate the infection). Cell type and time point are not known.

The CDR3 region has the DNA TGTGCCAGCAGCAGACTAGCGGGAGGCCTAGCCAAAAACATTCAGTACTTC. It encodes CASSRLAGGLAKNIQYF. V gene TRBV12-3 or TRBV12-4 combines with J gene TRBJ2-4; TRBD2 agrees at 13 bases. After removal of 6 bases from V and 0 bases from J, the junction contained 5 bases not matched to a gene. This CDR3 is built from 17 residues.